This T cell receptor (beta chain) came from a study of T cells in Graves' hyperthyroidism and ophthalmopathy. Broader study findings: From stable hyperthyroidism, ophthalmopathy was set apart by a 13 V-J model.

V was clipped by 6 bases and J by 6 bases, with 15 bases between them. Germline CDR1 reads SQVTM; CDR2 reads ANQGSEA. The CDR3 sequence is 12 residues long. Regarding this clonotype: Its specificity is unknown.

The investigators amplified TCR beta CDR3 regions from RNA transcripts. Carried out on the TCR CDR3, a first-round RT-PCR used the HTBI primer set. TCRdb redid the calling of the multiplex PCR reads with MiXCR, one entry per CDR3 protein. The table shows nearly 750,000 distinct CDR3 sequences, with 30% to 40% occurring only once. The clonotype was recovered from a middle-aged woman with Graves' hyperthyroidism. The rearrangement joins TRBV29-1 to TRBJ2-7, with a tentative D call TRBD2 (5 bases). Sequencing used blood. The CDR3 DNA sequence: TGCAGCGTGTATCAAACGGCGGGCGAGCAGTACTTC. Protein sequence: CSVYQTAGEQYF.